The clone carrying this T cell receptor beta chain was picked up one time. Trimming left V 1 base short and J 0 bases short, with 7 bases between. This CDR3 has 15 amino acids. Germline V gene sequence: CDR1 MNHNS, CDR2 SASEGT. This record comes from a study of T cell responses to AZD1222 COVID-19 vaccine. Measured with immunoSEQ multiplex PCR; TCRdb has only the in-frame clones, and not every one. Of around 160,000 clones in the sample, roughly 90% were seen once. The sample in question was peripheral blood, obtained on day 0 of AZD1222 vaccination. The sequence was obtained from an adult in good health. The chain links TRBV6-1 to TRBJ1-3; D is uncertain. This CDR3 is CASSEGRSSGNTIYF. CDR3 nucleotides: TGTGCCAGCAGTGAAGGCAGGAGCTCTGGAAACACCATATATTTT.